Sequencing of this T cell receptor (beta chain) was carried out in a study of T cell clonality in common variable immunodeficiency. This clone was detected only a few times. What it recognizes is unknown. The read gets to within 3 residues of the CDR3 end, and the germline J gene fills in the rest. Sequencing input was equivalent genomic DNA from CVID and controls. Some clones are missing from TCRdb's copy, which holds only in-frame ones; the method was immunoSEQ multiplex PCR. The record shows roughly 42,000 clones for this sample, with no singletons present. The junction had 4 bases not matched to a gene; V was cut back by 1 base and J by 4 bases. Germline CDR1 SGHNT, CDR2 YENEEA. The CDR3 loop spans 15 amino acids. Points from the study as a whole: Reportedly, TCR beta sequences from common variable immunodeficiency showed fewer deletions and N-nucleotide insertions.

Patients and controls were mostly of Caucasian heritage. The sequence derives from a human donor with common variable immunodeficiency. This chain connects TRBV11-3 to TRBJ2-5; 9 positions agree with TRBD1. The specimen was peripheral blood mononuclear cells. The sequenced CDR3 bases are TGTGCCAGCAGCTTAGGGACAGGGGAGGGAGAGACC. Encoded protein: CASSLGTGEGET. Given in full, the CDR3 is CASSLGTGEGETQYF.